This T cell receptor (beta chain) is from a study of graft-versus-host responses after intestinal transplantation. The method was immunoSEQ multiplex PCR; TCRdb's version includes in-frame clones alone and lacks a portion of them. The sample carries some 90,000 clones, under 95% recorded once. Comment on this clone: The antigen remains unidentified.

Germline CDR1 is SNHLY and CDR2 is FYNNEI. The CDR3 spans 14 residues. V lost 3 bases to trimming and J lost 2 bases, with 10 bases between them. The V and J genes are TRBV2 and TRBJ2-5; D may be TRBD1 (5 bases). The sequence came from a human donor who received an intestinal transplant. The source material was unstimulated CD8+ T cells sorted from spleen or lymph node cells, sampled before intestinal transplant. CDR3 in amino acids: CASSDRVEQETQYF. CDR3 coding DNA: TGTGCCAGCAGTGACAGGGTAGAACAAGAGACCCAGTACTTC.